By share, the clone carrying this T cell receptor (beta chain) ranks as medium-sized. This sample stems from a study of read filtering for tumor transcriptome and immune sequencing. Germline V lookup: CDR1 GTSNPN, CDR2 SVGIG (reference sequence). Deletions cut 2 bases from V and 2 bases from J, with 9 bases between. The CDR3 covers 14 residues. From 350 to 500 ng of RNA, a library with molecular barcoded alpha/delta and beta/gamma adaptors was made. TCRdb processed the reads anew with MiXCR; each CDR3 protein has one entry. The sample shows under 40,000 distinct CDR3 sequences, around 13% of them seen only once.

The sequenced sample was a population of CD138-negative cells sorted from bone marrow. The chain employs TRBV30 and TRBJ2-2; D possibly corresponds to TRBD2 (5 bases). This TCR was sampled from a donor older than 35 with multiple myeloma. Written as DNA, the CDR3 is TGTGCCTGGAGTACGGGGTTAAACACCGGGGAGCTGTTTTTT. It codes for CAWSTGLNTGELFF.